A selection of T cell receptor beta chains follows, all from one sample in a study of CXCR3-negative and CXCR3-positive naive CD8 T cells. TCRdb reprocessed the 5' RACE reads and stores each CDR3 protein as one record, lacking DNA. Its table lists under 85,000 distinct CDR3 sequences. The sample comprised naive CXCR3+ CD8+ T cells from blood. These receptors all stem from a human donor in good health. Some clones in this sample may be carry-over from other donors' samples. Both conserved end residues are part of each CDR3.

j_gene: TRBJ2-3
v_gene: TRBV2
CDR3aa: CATASNWGQTDTQYF

j_gene: TRBJ1-2
v_gene: TRBV2
CDR3aa: CASRTTSGGYTF

j_gene: TRBJ2-2
v_gene: TRBV15
CDR3aa: CATSRDPPGELFF

j_gene: TRBJ2-1
v_gene: TRBV6-1
CDR3aa: CASNQEGQGFEQFF

j_gene: TRBJ2-5
v_gene: TRBV7-9
CDR3aa: CASSPAEGTQYF

j_gene: TRBJ1-1
v_gene: TRBV28
CDR3aa: CASVLATPNTEAFF

j_gene: TRBJ2-1
v_gene: TRBV28
CDR3aa: CATAAGRNEQFF

j_gene: TRBJ2-7
v_gene: TRBV5-1
CDR3aa: CASSPRAYEQYF

j_gene: TRBJ1-1
v_gene: TRBV9
CDR3aa: CASSAGVATEAFF

j_gene: TRBJ2-7
v_gene: TRBV23-1
CDR3aa: CASSQYGRQGFTYEQYF

j_gene: TRBJ2-1
v_gene: TRBV2
CDR3aa: CASSEARRNEQFF

j_gene: TRBJ2-1
v_gene: TRBV6-2/TRBV6-3
CDR3aa: CASSYRDVAYNEQFF

j_gene: TRBJ1-1
v_gene: TRBV27
CDR3aa: CASSFSDYTEAFF

j_gene: TRBJ1-5
v_gene: TRBV7-6
CDR3aa: CASSLEAGGGQPQHF